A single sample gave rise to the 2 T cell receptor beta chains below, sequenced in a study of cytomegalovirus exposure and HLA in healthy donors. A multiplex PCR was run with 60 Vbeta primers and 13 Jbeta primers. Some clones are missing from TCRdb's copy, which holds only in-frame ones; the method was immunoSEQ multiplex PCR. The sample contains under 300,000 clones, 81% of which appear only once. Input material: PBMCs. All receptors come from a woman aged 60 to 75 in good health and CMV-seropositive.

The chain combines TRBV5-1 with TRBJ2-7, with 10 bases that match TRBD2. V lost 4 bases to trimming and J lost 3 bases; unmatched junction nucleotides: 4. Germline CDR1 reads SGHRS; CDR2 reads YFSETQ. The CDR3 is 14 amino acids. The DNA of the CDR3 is TGCGCCAGCAGCGGGACTAGCGTTATCTACGAGCAGTACTTC. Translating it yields CASSGTSVIYEQYF. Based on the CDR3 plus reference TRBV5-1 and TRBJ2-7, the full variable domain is KAGVTQTPRYLIKTRGQQVTLSCSPISGHRSVSWYQQTPGQGLQFLFEYFSETQRNKGNFPGRFSGRQFSNSRSEMNVSTLELGDSALYLCASSGTSVIYEQYFGPGTRLTVT.

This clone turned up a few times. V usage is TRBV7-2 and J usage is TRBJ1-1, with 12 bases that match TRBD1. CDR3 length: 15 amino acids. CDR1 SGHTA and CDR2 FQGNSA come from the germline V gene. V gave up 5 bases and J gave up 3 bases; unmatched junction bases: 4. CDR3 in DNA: TGTGCCAGCAGCGTGGGACAGGGGGCGCACACTGAAGCTTTCTTT. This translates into CASSVGQGAHTEAFF. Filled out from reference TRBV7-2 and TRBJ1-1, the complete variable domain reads GAGVSQSPSNKVTEKGKDVELRCDPISGHTALYWYRQSLGQGLEFLIYFQGNSAPDKSGLPSDRFSAERTGGSVSTLTIQRTQQEDSAVYLCASSVGQGAHTEAFFGQGTRLTVV.